These T cell receptor beta chains were read from a single sample in a study of beta chain bispecific antibodies for T cell cancers. TCRdb analysed the 5' RACE reads with MiXCR anew, one entry per CDR3 protein. The table includes tens of thousands of distinct CDR3 sequences, approximately 2.2% detected once. These receptors are not linked to any known antigen. The input for sequencing was healthy donor T cells cultured with leukemia cells, taken from a culture containing a bispecific antibody targeting TCR Vbeta12. These receptors were obtained from a human donor in good health. Some clones in this sample may be carry-over from other donors' samples. Both conserved end residues are part of each CDR3. D genes are given only for firm matches. Size is stated for part of the rows, as once, few or many counts, or as a class when the clone is expanded.

V,J,size,D,CDR3,DNA
TRBV27,TRBJ2-7,many,TRBD1,CASSLVGTAYEQYF,TGTGCCAGCAGTCTAGTCGGGACAGCCTACGAGCAGTACTTC
TRBV2,TRBJ2-7,many,TRBD2,CASSEESGEFYEQYF,TGTGCCAGCAGTGAAGAGAGCGGGGAATTCTACGAGCAGTACTTC
TRBV20-1,TRBJ2-3,many,TRBD2,CSARDAGVSTDTQYF,TGCAGTGCTAGAGATGCGGGGGTTAGCACAGATACGCAGTATTTT
TRBV7-3,TRBJ2-3,many,TRBD1,CASSFNPSGTGGVEGTQYF,TGTGCCAGCAGCTTCAACCCCTCGGGGACAGGGGGCGTGGAGGGTACGCAGTATTTT
TRBV10-3,TRBJ1-5,medium-sized,TRBD1,CAISEAGGTGNQPQHF,TGTGCCATCAGTGAGGCAGGGGGGACGGGCAATCAGCCCCAGCATTTT
TRBV30,TRBJ2-3,few,.,CAWSAGGGGDTQYF,TGTGCCTGGAGTGCAGGCGGGGGCGGAGATACGCAGTATTTT
TRBV9,TRBJ2-2,many,.,CASSVDRENTGELFF,TGTGCCAGCAGCGTAGACAGGGAGAACACCGGGGAGCTGTTTTTT
TRBV29-1,TRBJ2-2,many,.,CSVKDPMGTGELFF,TGCAGCGTTAAGGACCCTATGGGCACCGGGGAGCTGTTTTTT
TRBV4-1,TRBJ1-1,many,.,CASSPSLGNTEAFF,TGCGCCAGCAGCCCAAGCCTGGGGAACACTGAAGCTTTCTTT
TRBV6-1,TRBJ1-6,many,TRBD1,CASGWGQLNSPLHF,TGTGCCAGCGGATGGGGACAGCTTAATTCACCCCTCCACTTT
TRBV7-9,TRBJ2-1,many,.,CASSLLPDDEQFF,TGTGCCAGCAGCTTATTACCCGACGATGAGCAGTTCTTC
TRBV2,TRBJ2-3,many,.,CASSERGVMDTQYF,TGTGCCAGCAGTGAAAGGGGCGTGATGGATACGCAGTATTTT
TRBV7-3,TRBJ2-7,many,.,CASSPNLGSWLATYEQYF,TGTGCCAGCAGCCCGAACCTAGGCTCGTGGCTAGCCACCTACGAGCAGTACTTC
TRBV18,TRBJ2-2,many,TRBD1,CASLWTGEVTGELFF,TGTGCCAGCTTATGGACAGGAGAAGTCACCGGGGAGCTGTTTTTT
TRBV11-2,TRBJ2-7,few,TRBD1,CASSPGTGLEQYF,TGTGCCAGCAGCCCCGGGACAGGGTTAGAGCAGTACTTC
TRBV27,TRBJ2-2,many,TRBD1,CASSTGGASPGGELFF,TGTGCCAGCAGTACAGGGGGCGCTTCCCCTGGCGGGGAGCTGTTTTTT
TRBV20-1,TRBJ1-2,many,TRBD1,CSARDMTGGYGYTF,TGCAGTGCTAGAGATATGACAGGGGGCTATGGCTACACCTTC
TRBV21-1,TRBJ2-4,large,.,CASARPGPLAKNIQYF,TGTGCCAGCGCTCGCCCAGGCCCACTAGCCAAAAACATTCAGTACTTC
TRBV5-1,TRBJ2-7,many,TRBD1,CASSLGGQGLDEQYF,TGCGCCAGCAGCTTGGGGGGACAGGGATTGGACGAGCAGTACTTC
TRBV6-2/TRBV6-3,TRBJ2-2,medium-sized,.,CASRSDVTGELFF,TGTGCCAGCAGATCGGACGTCACCGGGGAGCTGTTTTTT
TRBV6-5,TRBJ1-4,many,TRBD1,CASSRQGADEKLFF,TGTGCCAGCAGTCGACAGGGGGCTGACGAAAAACTGTTTTTT
TRBV10-1,TRBJ2-7,many,.,CASSGHDGVEQYF,TGCGCCAGCAGTGGACATGATGGGGTCGAGCAGTACTTC
TRBV5-1,TRBJ2-1,many,TRBD1,CASLTGTGDVEQFF,TGCGCCAGCCTCACCGGGACAGGGGACGTTGAGCAGTTCTTC
TRBV4-1,TRBJ2-7,many,TRBD1,CASSDTTGVSSYEQYF,TGCGCCAGCAGCGACACGACAGGGGTGAGCTCCTACGAGCAGTACTTC
TRBV5-4,TRBJ2-5,.,TRBD2,CASSKGRTSGGEQETQYF,TGTGCCAGCAGCAAGGGCAGGACTAGCGGGGGAGAACAAGAGACCCAGTACTTC
TRBV6-2/TRBV6-3,TRBJ2-3,many,TRBD2,CATGRDFPTDTQYF,TGTGCCACTGGGAGGGACTTTCCCACAGATACGCAGTATTTT
TRBV6-1,TRBJ2-3,many,.,CASSVDRVTDTQYF,TGTGCCAGCAGTGTTGACAGAGTCACAGATACGCAGTATTTT
TRBV5-1,TRBJ2-7,many,TRBD1,CASRQGSYEQYF,TGCGCCAGCCGACAGGGGTCCTACGAGCAGTACTTC
TRBV27,TRBJ2-1,many,.,CASSLADTYNEQFF,TGTGCCAGCAGTTTAGCGGACACCTACAATGAGCAGTTCTTC
TRBV9,TRBJ1-2,many,.,CASSVGTEANYGYTF,TGTGCCAGCAGCGTAGGGACAGAAGCTAACTATGGCTACACCTTC
TRBV10-1,TRBJ2-1,many,.,CASSDPPKTGVNEQFF,TGCGCCAGCAGTGATCCACCCAAAACCGGGGTCAATGAGCAGTTCTTC
TRBV7-9,TRBJ2-1,many,.,CASSSRDTTYNEQFF,TGTGCCAGCAGCTCGAGGGACACTACCTACAATGAGCAGTTCTTC
TRBV5-5,TRBJ2-7,many,TRBD2,CASSPGGISYEQYF,TGTGCCAGCAGTCCCGGGGGGATCTCCTACGAGCAGTACTTC
TRBV6-5,TRBJ2-7,medium-sized,.,CASSPFIGVGDEQYF,TGTGCCAGCAGTCCTTTCATAGGGGTCGGGGACGAGCAGTACTTC
TRBV20-1,TRBJ1-1,many,.,CSATDTANTEAFF,TGCAGTGCCACTGACACAGCCAACACTGAAGCTTTCTTT
TRBV10-3,TRBJ1-5,many,TRBD1,CAISRQGSNQPQHF,TGTGCCATCAGCAGACAGGGAAGCAATCAGCCCCAGCATTTT
TRBV11-2,TRBJ2-7,many,.,CASSLGIGADGYEQYF,TGTGCCAGCAGCTTAGGAATCGGTGCTGATGGGTACGAGCAGTACTTC
TRBV6-5,TRBJ2-2,many,.,CASSYSNGWPGELFF,TGTGCCAGCAGTTACTCGAACGGGTGGCCCGGGGAGCTGTTTTTT
TRBV5-1,TRBJ2-2,many,TRBD2,CASRTGLAGVLGELFF,TGCGCCAGCAGAACAGGACTAGCGGGGGTCCTCGGGGAGCTGTTTTTT
TRBV30,TRBJ1-1,many,.,CAWSVVLNTEAFF,TGTGCCTGGAGTGTGGTTTTGAACACTGAAGCTTTCTTT
TRBV10-3,TRBJ2-5,few,TRBD1,CAIAGTGGAPEETRYF,TGTGCCATCGCCGGGACAGGGGGCGCTCCTGAAGAGACCCGGTACTTC
TRBV6-1,TRBJ2-3,medium-sized,.,CASMEGGNWNTQYF,TGTGCCAGCATGGAGGGGGGTAATTGGAATACGCAGTATTTT
TRBV6-5,TRBJ1-4,many,.,CASIPRGGEKLFF,TGTGCCAGCATCCCTAGGGGCGGGGAAAAACTGTTTTTT
TRBV14,TRBJ1-2,many,.,CASSRGRLLYTF,TGTGCCAGCAGCCGCGGGCGACTCCTCTACACCTTC
TRBV5-1,TRBJ1-6,medium-sized,.,CASSLWGPASSPLHF,TGCGCCAGCAGCTTGTGGGGACCGGCGAGTTCACCCCTCCACTTT
TRBV19,TRBJ2-1,many,.,CASSIVAGPYNEQFF,TGTGCCAGTAGTATAGTGGCGGGGCCGTACAATGAGCAGTTCTTC
TRBV4-2,TRBJ2-7,medium-sized,TRBD1,CASSQDRIRTGLGEQYF,TGTGCCAGCAGCCAAGATCGAATTAGGACAGGCCTGGGTGAGCAGTACTTC
TRBV5-6,TRBJ1-2,many,.,CASSLQGNYGYTF,TGTGCCAGCAGCTTGCAGGGGAACTATGGCTACACCTTC
TRBV10-3,TRBJ1-6,many,.,CASRGVENSPLHF,TGTGCCAGCCGCGGAGTTGAAAATTCACCCCTCCACTTT
TRBV2,TRBJ2-3,many,TRBD1,CASSEAQGESTDTQYF,TGTGCCAGCAGTGAAGCGCAGGGGGAGAGCACAGATACGCAGTATTTT
TRBV20-1,TRBJ2-7,many,TRBD2,CSARVAGIGGGFSYEQYF,TGCAGTGCTAGAGTTGCGGGGATAGGCGGGGGATTCTCCTACGAGCAGTACTTC
TRBV5-1,TRBJ1-4,many,TRBD1,CASSAGGEKLFF,TGCGCCAGCAGCGCAGGGGGCGAAAAACTGTTTTTT
TRBV27,TRBJ2-1,few,.,CASSLLNEQFF,TGTGCCAGCAGTTTACTAAATGAGCAGTTCTTC
TRBV7-9,TRBJ1-1,many,.,CASSLDIGGDSRKAFF,TGTGCCAGCAGCTTAGATATCGGGGGGGACTCAAGAAAGGCTTTCTTT
TRBV15,TRBJ2-1,many,TRBD1,CATSGNPPGTGNEQFF,TGTGCCACCAGCGGCAATCCTCCCGGGACAGGGAATGAGCAGTTCTTC